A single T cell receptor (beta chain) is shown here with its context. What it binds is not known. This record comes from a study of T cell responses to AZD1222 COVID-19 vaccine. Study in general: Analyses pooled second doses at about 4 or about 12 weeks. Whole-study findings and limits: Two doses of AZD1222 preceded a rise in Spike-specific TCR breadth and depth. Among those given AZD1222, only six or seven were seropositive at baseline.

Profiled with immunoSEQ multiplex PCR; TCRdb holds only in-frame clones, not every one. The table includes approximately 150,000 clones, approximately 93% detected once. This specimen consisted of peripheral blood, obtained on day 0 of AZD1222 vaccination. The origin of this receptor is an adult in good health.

The CDR3 coding sequence is TGTGCCAGCACAGTCGGACAGGGCAAGACTGAAGCTTTCTTT. Its protein product is CASTVGQGKTEAFF. The chain has TRBV7-3 and TRBJ1-1; 8 bases line up with TRBD1. V lost 7 bases and J lost 5; bases outside the gene matches: 9. The CDR3 length is 14 residues. Germline assignment: CDR1 SGHTA and CDR2 FQGTGA.